Listed below are T cell receptor beta chains from one sample, sequenced in a study of CD8 T cells in Susac syndrome. TCRdb itself ran the immunoSEQ multiplex PCR reads through MiXCR, one entry per CDR3 protein. The data show about 190,000 distinct CDR3 sequences, with 90% to 95% seen just once and less than 0.11% held by the top ten. The sample was CD4+ T cells from PBMCs. These receptors originate from a human donor in good health. CDR3s include the opening cysteine and the closing phenylalanine or tryptophan. The D gene is left open where the match is weak. Clone size is shown for a subset of rows, as once, few, many or a class of expanded clone.

j_gene: TRBJ2-3
v_gene: TRBV29-1
d_gene: NA
abundance: NA
CDR3nt: TGCAGCTGGGGGGACACAGATACGCAGTATTTT
CDR3aa: CSWGDTDTQYF

j_gene: TRBJ2-1
v_gene: TRBV28
d_gene: TRBD2
abundance: NA
CDR3nt: TGTGCCAGCAGTTCCACCCCTGCGGGGGATAGAAACAATGAGCAGTTCTTC
CDR3aa: CASSSTPAGDRNNEQFF

j_gene: TRBJ1-6
v_gene: TRBV6-5
d_gene: NA
abundance: NA
CDR3nt: TGTGCCAGCAGGGGCGGGAATAATTCACCCCTCCACTTT
CDR3aa: CASRGGNNSPLHF

j_gene: TRBJ2-3
v_gene: TRBV30
d_gene: TRBD2
abundance: NA
CDR3nt: TGTGCCTGGGGGCCTACAGCGGGAGCCCCAGATACGCAGTATTTT
CDR3aa: CAWGPTAGAPDTQYF

j_gene: TRBJ1-1
v_gene: TRBV29-1
d_gene: TRBD1
abundance: NA
CDR3nt: TGCAGCTTCAGGGGGTGGAACACTGAAGCTTTCTTT
CDR3aa: CSFRGWNTEAFF

j_gene: TRBJ2-1
v_gene: TRBV3-1
d_gene: NA
abundance: NA
CDR3nt: TGTGCCAGCAGTGAGTCTCCCTACAATGAGCAGTTCTTC
CDR3aa: CASSESPYNEQFF

j_gene: TRBJ1-5
v_gene: TRBV5-1
d_gene: NA
abundance: NA
CDR3nt: TGCGCCAGCAGCCCGGATGGGGGACGGCAGCCCCAGCATTTT
CDR3aa: CASSPDGGRQPQHF

j_gene: TRBJ2-3
v_gene: TRBV5-6
d_gene: NA
abundance: NA
CDR3nt: TGTGCCAGCAGTGGATCCCAGGGAGCTAGCACAGATACGCAGTATTTT
CDR3aa: CASSGSQGASTDTQYF

j_gene: TRBJ1-2
v_gene: TRBV2
d_gene: NA
abundance: NA
CDR3nt: TGTGCCAGCAGTGTGGATTCGAACTATGGCTACACCTTC
CDR3aa: CASSVDSNYGYTF

j_gene: TRBJ2-7
v_gene: TRBV11-2
d_gene: NA
abundance: once
CDR3nt: TGTGCCAGCAGCCCTCGGAAGGCAGGGGACTACGAGCAGTACTTC
CDR3aa: CASSPRKAGDYEQYF

j_gene: TRBJ2-3
v_gene: TRBV29-1
d_gene: NA
abundance: NA
CDR3nt: TGCAGCGTTGATGGGAGCGGGAGCACAGATACGCAGTATTTT
CDR3aa: CSVDGSGSTDTQYF

j_gene: TRBJ1-2
v_gene: TRBV20-1
d_gene: NA
abundance: NA
CDR3nt: TGCAGTGCTAGAGAGAGGGACGGAAACTATGGCTACACCTTC
CDR3aa: CSARERDGNYGYTF

j_gene: TRBJ1-2
v_gene: TRBV29-1
d_gene: NA
abundance: once
CDR3nt: TGCAGCGTTGAGGCAGGAGGGGACTATGGCTACACCTTC
CDR3aa: CSVEAGGDYGYTF

j_gene: TRBJ2-1
v_gene: TRBV12-3/TRBV12-4
d_gene: NA
abundance: NA
CDR3nt: TGTGCCAGCAGGACCCGGGACATGAGGAATGAGCAGTTCTTC
CDR3aa: CASRTRDMRNEQFF

j_gene: TRBJ2-3
v_gene: TRBV12-3/TRBV12-4
d_gene: TRBD1
abundance: once
CDR3nt: TGTGCCAGCAGAGTCCCAACAGGGGGCCATCCCCACCGCACAGATACGCAGTATTTT
CDR3aa: CASRVPTGGHPHRTDTQYF

j_gene: TRBJ1-2
v_gene: TRBV5-6
d_gene: TRBD1
abundance: NA
CDR3nt: TGTGCCAGCAGCCCCGACAGGGCTTATAGTGGCTACACCTTC
CDR3aa: CASSPDRAYSGYTF

j_gene: TRBJ2-5
v_gene: TRBV12-3/TRBV12-4
d_gene: NA
abundance: NA
CDR3nt: TGTGCCAGCAGTATGATAGCGCGAGAGACCCAGTACTTC
CDR3aa: CASSMIARETQYF

j_gene: TRBJ2-3
v_gene: TRBV3-1
d_gene: TRBD2
abundance: NA
CDR3nt: TGTGCCAGCAGCCCTTTTCCGGGACTAGCGGGTAACACAGATACGCAGTATTTT
CDR3aa: CASSPFPGLAGNTDTQYF

j_gene: TRBJ2-2
v_gene: TRBV20-1
d_gene: NA
abundance: once
CDR3nt: TGCAGTGCTAGGGGGTCTCAGGGGCGCGCCACCGGGGAGCTGTTTTTT
CDR3aa: CSARGSQGRATGELFF

j_gene: TRBJ2-3
v_gene: TRBV30
d_gene: TRBD2
abundance: NA
CDR3nt: TGTGCCTGGAGTGTAACAGCGGGAGGGGGCGCGCAGTATTTT
CDR3aa: CAWSVTAGGGAQYF

j_gene: TRBJ1-4
v_gene: TRBV20-1
d_gene: NA
abundance: NA
CDR3nt: TGCAGTGCTAGGCCGCGGGTGGGAACGGGGGAAAAACTGTTTTTT
CDR3aa: CSARPRVGTGEKLFF

j_gene: TRBJ2-5
v_gene: TRBV29-1
d_gene: TRBD2
abundance: NA
CDR3nt: TGCAGCGTTGCGCGAGCGGGAGCGGAGACCCAGTACTTC
CDR3aa: CSVARAGAETQYF

j_gene: TRBJ2-3
v_gene: TRBV28
d_gene: NA
abundance: NA
CDR3nt: TGTGCCAGCACCATGGGGGGCACAGATACGCAGTATTTT
CDR3aa: CASTMGGTDTQYF

j_gene: TRBJ2-1
v_gene: TRBV9
d_gene: NA
abundance: NA
CDR3nt: TGTGCCAGCAGCGAGGGCAGTTACAATGAGCAGTTCTTC
CDR3aa: CASSEGSYNEQFF

j_gene: TRBJ1-4
v_gene: TRBV7-8
d_gene: NA
abundance: once
CDR3nt: TGTGCCAGCAGCTTAGCACCACCGGGGGGCGGCGAAAAACTGTTTTTT
CDR3aa: CASSLAPPGGGEKLFF

j_gene: TRBJ2-1
v_gene: TRBV30
d_gene: NA
abundance: once
CDR3nt: TGTGCCTGGAGTGTACTCAGCGGCTACAATGAGCAGTTCTTC
CDR3aa: CAWSVLSGYNEQFF

j_gene: TRBJ2-7
v_gene: TRBV10-2
d_gene: TRBD2
abundance: NA
CDR3nt: TGCGCCAGCAGACTTAGCGGGGGTGCGGGCTACGAGCAGTACTTC
CDR3aa: CASRLSGGAGYEQYF

j_gene: TRBJ1-1
v_gene: TRBV29-1
d_gene: TRBD1
abundance: NA
CDR3nt: TGCAGCGCCTGTACAGGGGTCGTACTCATGAACACTGAAGCTTTCTTT
CDR3aa: CSACTGVVLMNTEAFF

j_gene: TRBJ1-2
v_gene: TRBV28
d_gene: NA
abundance: NA
CDR3nt: TGTGCCAGCATCCTTGGGGCAGCGGATGGCTACACCTTC
CDR3aa: CASILGAADGYTF

j_gene: TRBJ1-2
v_gene: TRBV3-1
d_gene: NA
abundance: NA
CDR3nt: TGTGCCAGCAGCCCCCGGGGAACGGGCTATGGCTACACCTTC
CDR3aa: CASSPRGTGYGYTF

j_gene: TRBJ1-5
v_gene: TRBV19
d_gene: NA
abundance: once
CDR3nt: TGTGCCAGTAGTATAGTAGGAGGGAGTCAGCCCCAGCATTTT
CDR3aa: CASSIVGGSQPQHF

j_gene: TRBJ1-2
v_gene: TRBV27
d_gene: NA
abundance: NA
CDR3nt: TGTGCCAGCAGTTACCTTCCCACCTCTAACTATGGCTACACCTTC
CDR3aa: CASSYLPTSNYGYTF

j_gene: TRBJ1-5
v_gene: TRBV9
d_gene: NA
abundance: once
CDR3nt: TGTGCCAGCAGCGTAGCTGGGGTAAAGGATCAGCCCCAGCATTTT
CDR3aa: CASSVAGVKDQPQHF

j_gene: TRBJ1-5
v_gene: TRBV6-2/TRBV6-3
d_gene: NA
abundance: once
CDR3nt: TGTGCCTCCTCGGAGGACAGCGGGCAGCCCCAGCATTTT
CDR3aa: CASSEDSGQPQHF

j_gene: TRBJ2-3
v_gene: TRBV2
d_gene: TRBD1
abundance: NA
CDR3nt: TGTGCCAGCAGTGGACAGGGGCTAAGCACAGATACGCAGTATTTT
CDR3aa: CASSGQGLSTDTQYF

j_gene: TRBJ1-1
v_gene: TRBV9
d_gene: TRBD1
abundance: NA
CDR3nt: TGTGCCAGCAGCGTAGGGCACAGGGGAACTGAAGCTTTCTTT
CDR3aa: CASSVGHRGTEAFF

j_gene: TRBJ2-3
v_gene: TRBV20-1
d_gene: TRBD2
abundance: NA
CDR3nt: TGCAGTGCAGGACTAGCGGGAGAGCGCCGGGCGCAGTATTTT
CDR3aa: CSAGLAGERRAQYF

j_gene: TRBJ2-3
v_gene: TRBV29-1
d_gene: NA
abundance: NA
CDR3nt: TGCAGCGTTGAAGATCGGAGGGAGACAGATACGCAGTATTTT
CDR3aa: CSVEDRRETDTQYF

j_gene: TRBJ2-7
v_gene: TRBV12-5
d_gene: NA
abundance: NA
CDR3nt: TGTGCTAGTGGTTTGGACATCTCCTACGAGCAGTACTTC
CDR3aa: CASGLDISYEQYF

j_gene: TRBJ2-3
v_gene: TRBV7-6
d_gene: NA
abundance: once
CDR3nt: TGTGCCAGCCGACCCCTTCCCACAGATACGCAGTATTTT
CDR3aa: CASRPLPTDTQYF